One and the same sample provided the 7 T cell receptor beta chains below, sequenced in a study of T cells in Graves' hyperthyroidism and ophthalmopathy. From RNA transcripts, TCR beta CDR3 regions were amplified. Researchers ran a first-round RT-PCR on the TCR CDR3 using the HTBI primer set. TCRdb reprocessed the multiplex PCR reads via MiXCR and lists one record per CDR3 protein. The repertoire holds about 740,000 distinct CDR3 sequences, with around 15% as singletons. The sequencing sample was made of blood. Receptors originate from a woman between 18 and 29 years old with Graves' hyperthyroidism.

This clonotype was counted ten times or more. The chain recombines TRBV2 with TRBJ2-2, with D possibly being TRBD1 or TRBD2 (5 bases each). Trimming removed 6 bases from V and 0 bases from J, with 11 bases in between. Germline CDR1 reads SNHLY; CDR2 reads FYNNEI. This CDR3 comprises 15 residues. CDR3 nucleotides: TGTGCCAGCAGGAGGCAGGGAGCGAACACCGGGGAGCTGTTTTTT. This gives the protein CASRRQGANTGELFF.

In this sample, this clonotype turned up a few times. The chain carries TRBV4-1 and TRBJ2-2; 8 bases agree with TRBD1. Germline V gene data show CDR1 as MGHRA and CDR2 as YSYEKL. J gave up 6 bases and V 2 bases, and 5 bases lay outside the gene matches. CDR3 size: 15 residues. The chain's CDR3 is CASSQYRDRSGELFF. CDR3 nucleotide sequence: TGCGCCAGCAGCCAATACCGGGACAGGTCCGGGGAGCTGTTTTTT.

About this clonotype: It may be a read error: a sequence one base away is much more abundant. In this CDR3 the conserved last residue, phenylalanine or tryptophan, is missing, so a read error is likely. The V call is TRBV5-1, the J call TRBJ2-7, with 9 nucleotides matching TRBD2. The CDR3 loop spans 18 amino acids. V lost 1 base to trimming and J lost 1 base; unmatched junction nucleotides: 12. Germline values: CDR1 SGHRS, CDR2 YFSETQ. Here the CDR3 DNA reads TGCGCCAGCAGCTTGCCAGAGTATAGCGGGAGTTTTTCCTACGAGCAGTACTCC. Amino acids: CASSLPEYSGSFSYEQYS.

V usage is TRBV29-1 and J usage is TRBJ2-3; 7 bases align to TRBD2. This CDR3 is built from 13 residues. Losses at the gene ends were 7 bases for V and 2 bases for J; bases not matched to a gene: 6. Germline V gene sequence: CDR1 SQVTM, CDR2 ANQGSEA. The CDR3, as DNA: TGCAGCGCGTTCCGGGACTACACAGATACGCAGTATTTT. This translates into CSAFRDYTDTQYF.

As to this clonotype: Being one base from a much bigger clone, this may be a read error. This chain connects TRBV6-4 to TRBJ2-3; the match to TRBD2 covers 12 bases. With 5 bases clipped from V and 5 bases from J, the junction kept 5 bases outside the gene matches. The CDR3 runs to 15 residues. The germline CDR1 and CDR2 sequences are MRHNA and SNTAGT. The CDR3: CASSQLAGGQDTQYF. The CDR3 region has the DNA TGTGCCAGCAGTCAACTAGCGGGAGGCCAAGATACGCAGTATTTT.

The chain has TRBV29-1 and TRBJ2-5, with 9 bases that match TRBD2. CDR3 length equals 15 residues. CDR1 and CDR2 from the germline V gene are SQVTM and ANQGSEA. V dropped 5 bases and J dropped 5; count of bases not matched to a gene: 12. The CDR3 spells CSVLNSGRVGETQYF. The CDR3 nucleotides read TGCAGCGTTTTGAATAGCGGGAGAGTCGGGGAGACCCAGTACTTC.

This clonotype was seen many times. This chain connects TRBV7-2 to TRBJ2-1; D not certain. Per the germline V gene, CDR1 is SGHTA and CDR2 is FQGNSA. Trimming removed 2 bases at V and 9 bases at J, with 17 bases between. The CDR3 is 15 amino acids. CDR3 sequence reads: CASSLRIYPWSEQFF. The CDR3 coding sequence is TGTGCCAGCAGCTTAAGAATTTACCCCTGGAGTGAGCAGTTCTTC.